This T cell receptor (beta chain) was observed in a study of beta chain features in type 1 diabetes. Trimming left V 7 bases short and J 1 base short, with 14 bases between. This CDR3 is built from 15 residues. Germline CDR1 MGHDK, CDR2 SYGVNS. General study results and limits: TCRB repertoires of naive, central memory and Treg cells appeared more similar among patients than among healthy donors.

In the case of this clone: The antigen remains undetermined.

The study reverse transcribed the entire isolated RNA, so it sequenced expressed TCRB transcripts. Libraries were prepared by immunoSEQ multiplex PCR; TCRdb keeps only in-frame clonotypes and omits some of them. The sample consists of about 410,000 clones, 11% to 15% of them appearing once. The chain has TRBV25-1 and TRBJ2-4; tentatively, D is TRBD2 (5 bases). This TCR was sampled from a man younger than 45 in good health. Sample: naive CD4+ T cells from blood. The CDR3 region has the DNA TGTGCCAGCAACGATCCGGGGTTGGCCAAAAACATTCAGTACTTC. This sequence encodes CASNDPGLAKNIQYF.